A selection of T cell receptor beta chains follows, all from one sample in a study of blood T cell repertoires in COVID-19. Sequencing used immunoSEQ multiplex PCR; TCRdb keeps in-frame clones, though not all of them. The sample has about 300,000 clones, about four fifths seen once. Material: peripheral blood. These receptors were taken from a woman between 50 and 59 years old who had recovered from COVID-19. CDR3s include the opening cysteine and the closing phenylalanine or tryptophan. The D gene is left open where the match is weak. The size entry is marked missing in some rows and otherwise reads once, few, many or a size class.

TRBJ2-3	few	TRBV9	TRBD2	TGTGCCAGCAGCGTAGGTCTAGCGGTCACAGATACGCAGTATTTT	CASSVGLAVTDTQYF
TRBJ1-2	NA	TRBV9	NA	TGTGCCAGCAGCACTGTTAGGACAGCCTCTAACTATGGCTACACCTTC	CASSTVRTASNYGYTF
TRBJ2-2	once	TRBV28	NA	TGTGCCAGCAGCCGTTTCGCCGGGGAGCTGTTTTTT	CASSRFAGELFF
TRBJ1-6	NA	TRBV5-1	TRBD1	TGCGCCAGCAGCCCTGGACAGGGAAATTCACCCCTCCACTTT	CASSPGQGNSPLHF
TRBJ2-1	NA	TRBV16	TRBD2	TGTGCCAGCAGCCAATCTGGTCCTAGCGGGGGGCACAATGAGCAGTTCTTC	CASSQSGPSGGHNEQFF
TRBJ1-1	NA	TRBV30	NA	TGTGCCTGGAGTGTAACAGGTACAACTAACACTGAAGCTTTCTTT	CAWSVTGTTNTEAFF
TRBJ2-2	NA	TRBV2	TRBD1	TGTGCCAGCAGGGGGACAGGGAACACCGGGGAGCTGTTTTTT	CASRGTGNTGELFF
TRBJ1-1	NA	TRBV7-6	TRBD1	TGTGCCAGCAGCTTCACGGACAGGGGGCGCGCTGAAGCTTTCTTT	CASSFTDRGRAEAFF
TRBJ2-1	once	TRBV3-1/TRBV3-2	TRBD2	TGTGCCAGCAGCCAAGGACTAGCGGGAGGCGATGAGCAGTTCTTC	CASSQGLAGGDEQFF
TRBJ1-6	NA	TRBV1	NA	TGCACCAGCAGCCAAGTAGAGCCCCTATGGGCCTCGAGTTCACCCCTCCACTTT	CTSSQVEPLWASSSPLHF